What follows describes a single T cell receptor beta chain. Its specificity is unknown. Per sample, reverse transcription was split into eight reactions. TCRdb re-called the 5' RACE reads and gives one entry per CDR3 protein, without DNA. Recorded for this sample: around 150,000 distinct CDR3 sequences. The data were taken from a study of monozygotic twins with inflammatory bowel disease. Study outcomes and limitations: IBD-affected twins scored below their healthy co-twins in TCRbeta diversity (inverse Simpson). The authors could not tell different T cell subtypes apart.

Germline CDR1 and CDR2: SGHRS and YFSETQ. This CDR3 comprises 14 residues. This TCR derives from a human donor with ulcerative colitis or Crohn's disease, or a healthy co-twin of an affected twin (not recorded which). The chain has TRBV5-1 and TRBJ2-5. Sequencing was performed on blood. Here the CDR3 reads CASSLANGPETQYF.